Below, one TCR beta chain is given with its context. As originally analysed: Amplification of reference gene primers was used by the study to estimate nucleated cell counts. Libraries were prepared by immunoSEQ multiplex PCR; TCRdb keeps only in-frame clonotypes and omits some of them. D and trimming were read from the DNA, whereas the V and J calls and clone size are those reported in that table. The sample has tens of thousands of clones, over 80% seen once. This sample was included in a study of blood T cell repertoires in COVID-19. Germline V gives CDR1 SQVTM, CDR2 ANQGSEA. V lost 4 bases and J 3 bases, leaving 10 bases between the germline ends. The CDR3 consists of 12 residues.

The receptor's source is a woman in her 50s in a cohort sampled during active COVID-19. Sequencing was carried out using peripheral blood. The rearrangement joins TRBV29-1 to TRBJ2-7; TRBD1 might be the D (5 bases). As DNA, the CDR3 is TGCAGCGTTGTGGGGCAGATCTACGAGCAGTACTTC. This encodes CSVVGQIYEQYF.